Listed here are 31 T cell receptor beta chains from one sample, sequenced in a study of T cell responses to AZD1222 COVID-19 vaccine. Sequenced by immunoSEQ multiplex PCR; TCRdb stores in-frame clones only, minus some. The sample lists approximately 140,000 clones; around 90% were seen once. Sequenced material: peripheral blood, taken on day 0 of MenACWY control vaccination. These receptors were collected from an adult in good health.

Details on this clone: A junction boundary mismatches the germline segment, possibly from a read error. V gene TRBV2 combines with J gene TRBJ2-5; weak D call: TRBD2 (6 bases). Looked up from germline, CDR1 is SNHLY and CDR2 is FYNNEI. This CDR3 has 14 residues. As DNA, the CDR3 is TGTGCCAGCAGGCGAAACCTCGGGGGAGGCCCAGTAGACTTC. Its translation is CASRRNLGGGPVDF.

The chain links TRBV21-1 to TRBJ1-6. TRBV21-1 is tagged as a pseudogene. This CDR3 is built from 18 residues. For the CDR3, the DNA is TGTGCCAGCAGCGCGTCGAAGGGAGGTTGGGCCTATAATTCACCCCTCCACTTT. Translating it yields CASSASKGGWAYNSPLHF.

This sequence joins TRBV18 and TRBJ1-2; TRBD1 matches at 7 bases. Germline-derived CDR1 and CDR2 are KGHSH and LQKENI. The CDR3 length is 16 residues. Germline trimming cut 0 bases from V and 2 bases from J; bases unmatched to any gene: 6. CDR3 amino acids: CASSPPPTGKNYGYTF. CDR3 bases: TGTGCCAGCTCACCACCACCGACAGGGAAGAACTATGGCTACACCTTC.

This clone was picked up one time. The V and J genes are TRBV6-2 or TRBV6-3 and TRBJ1-2; TRBD1 might be the D (5 bases). This CDR3 spans 18 amino acids. V was pared by 2 bases and J by 0 bases, with 19 bases between. CDR1 is MNHEY, CDR2 SVGEGT, per germline. CDR3 in DNA: TGTGCCAGCAGTTACCCCTTGAGGCCGGACACCTCTAACTATGGCTACACCTTC. This gives the protein CASSYPLRPDTSNYGYTF.

This chain links TRBV9 with TRBJ1-4; D possibly corresponds to TRBD1 (5 bases). There are 14 residues in the CDR3. With 4 bases removed from V and 7 bases from J, the gap between germline ends came to 14 bases. Germline-derived CDR1 and CDR2 are SGDLS and YYNGEE. CDR3 residues: CASSPVGGSEKLFF. The CDR3 bases are TGTGCCAGCAGCCCAGTGGGGGGTAGTGAAAAACTGTTTTTT.

The rearrangement uses TRBV18 and TRBJ1-1, with D unresolved. This CDR3 comprises 15 residues. V dropped 3 bases and J dropped 0 bases, with 11 bases sitting between them. Per the germline V gene, CDR1 is KGHSH and CDR2 is LQKENI. CDR3 amino acids: CASSPSTAMNTEAFF. The CDR3 DNA reads TGTGCCAGCTCACCTTCGACGGCCATGAACACTGAAGCTTTCTTT.

This clone has a handful of counts. Other nucleotide sequences in the sample specify the same CDR3. The V gene is TRBV5-1, the J gene TRBJ1-2; a possible D gene is TRBD1 (5 bases). The V gene lost 0 bases and the J gene lost 3 bases, with 9 bases spanning the gap. The CDR3 length is 14 residues. Per germline, CDR1 SGHRS and CDR2 YFSETQ. DNA of the CDR3: TGCGCCAGCAGCTTGGTCGGGACGGACTATGGCTACACCTTC. Translated, it gives CASSLVGTDYGYTF.

The rearrangement joins TRBV28 to TRBJ2-7, with D tentatively TRBD1 or TRBD2 (6 bases each). The V gene's germline CDR1 is MDHEN and CDR2 SYDVKM. Trimming took 7 bases from V and 0 from J, leaving 13 bases between them. This CDR3 has 14 amino acids. CDR3 nucleotide sequence: TGTGCCAGCACGGGGGCCCGCCCCTCCTACGAGCAGTACTTC. Its translation: CASTGARPSYEQYF. Full variable domain (rest looked up from reference TRBV28 and TRBJ2-7): DVKVTQSSRYLVKRTGEKVFLECVQDMDHENMFWYRQDPGLGLRLIYFSYDVKMKEKGDIPEGYSVSREKKERFSLILESASTNQTSMYLCASTGARPSYEQYFGPGTRLTVT.

The V gene is TRBV4-2, the J gene TRBJ1-2, with D unresolved. Germline CDR1 reads LGHNA; CDR2 reads YNFKEQ. Trimming shortened V by 1 base and J by 0 bases, and 9 bases separated the two germline ends. This CDR3 is 15 amino acids long. The CDR3: CASSQVRDTNYGYTF. The CDR3 nucleotides are TGTGCCAGCAGCCAAGTACGCGATACTAACTATGGCTACACCTTC.

The chain employs TRBV29-1 and TRBJ2-5; possible D gene TRBD2, 6 bases. V was trimmed by 3 bases and J by 8 bases, leaving 13 bases between them. This CDR3 spans 12 amino acids. From germline, CDR1 is SQVTM and CDR2 ANQGSEA. The DNA for the CDR3 is TGCAGCGTTGAGCGGACTAAAGGAACCCAGTACTTC. It specifies CSVERTKGTQYF.

The chain uses TRBV9 and TRBJ1-5, with D hard to call. Trimming left V 3 bases short and J 0 bases short, with 10 bases between. The CDR3 has 15 amino acids. Germline loops: CDR1 SGDLS, CDR2 YYNGEE. CDR3 loop: CASSEGFYSNQPQHF. Written as DNA, the CDR3 is TGTGCCAGCAGCGAAGGTTTCTATAGCAATCAGCCCCAGCATTTT.

V usage is TRBV6-6 and J usage is TRBJ2-1; D may be TRBD2 (6 bases). CDR1 and CDR2 (germline): MNHNY, SVGAGI (reference sequence). V lost 3 bases, J lost 8 bases, and 11 bases lay in between. This CDR3 region has 13 residues. The CDR3 region is CASSYYGGDEQFF. DNA of the CDR3: TGTGCCAGCAGTTATTACGGAGGGGATGAGCAGTTCTTC.

This chain connects TRBV7-2 to TRBJ2-1, with 10 bases aligning to TRBD2. The CDR3 extends over 15 amino acids. V gave up 5 bases and J gave up 4 bases; unmatched junction bases: 5. Germline V gene sequence: CDR1 SGHTA, CDR2 FQGNSA. The CDR3 loop is CASSPGLADYNEQFF. As DNA, the CDR3 is TGTGCCAGCAGCCCCGGACTAGCGGATTACAATGAGCAGTTCTTC.

The chain recombines TRBV12-3 or TRBV12-4 with TRBJ2-1; no definite D call. Trimming shortened V by 1 base and J by 9 bases, and 4 bases separated the two germline ends. The CDR3 runs 11 residues. CDR3 protein: CASSLGLEQFF. The CDR3, as DNA: TGTGCCAGCAGTTTAGGGCTTGAGCAGTTCTTC.

The rearrangement joins TRBV30 to TRBJ2-5; 9 bases are shared with TRBD1. Germline V gives CDR1 GTSNPN, CDR2 SVGIG (reference sequence). CDR3 length: 15 residues. The ends lost 3 bases at V and 3 bases at J; junction bases unmatched: 8. The CDR3 nucleotides are TGTGCCTGGAGAAAACAGGGGGCGGGGGAAGAGACCCAGTACTTC. As protein: CAWRKQGAGEETQYF.

In its sample, this clone was seen a few times. The chain is built from TRBV10-3 and TRBJ1-5, with 9 bases identical to TRBD1. The V segment lost 10 bases and the J segment 1 base; nucleotides outside the gene matches: 8. The germline gives CDR1 ENHRY, CDR2 SYGVKD. This CDR3 spans 15 amino acids. The CDR3 DNA follows: TGTGCCACCCGGGACAGGGTTGTAAGCAATCAGCCCCAGCATTTT. This translates into CATRDRVVSNQPQHF.

V usage is TRBV5-1 and J usage is TRBJ2-5; 11 bases fit TRBD2. V lost 0 bases and J lost 4; bases outside the gene matches: 2. The length of the CDR3 is 15 residues. From germline, CDR1 is SGHRS and CDR2 YFSETQ. Here the CDR3 reads CASSLGSGRAETQYF. As DNA, the CDR3 is TGCGCCAGCAGCTTGGGTAGCGGGAGGGCAGAGACCCAGTACTTC.

This clone has a single count. The genes are TRBV3-1 (or the pseudogene TRBV3-2) and TRBJ2-5; TRBD1 aligns across 9 bases. The germline V gene has CDR1 LGHDT and CDR2 YNNKEL (reference sequence). After removal of 2 bases from V and 5 bases from J, the junction contained 9 bases not matched to a gene. The CDR3 extends over 16 amino acids. CDR3 DNA: TGTGCCAGCAGCCAACGTGGACAGGGGTGGTTGGAGACCCAGTACTTC. Translating it yields CASSQRGQGWLETQYF.

This clone is a singleton in its sample. The chain recombines TRBV3-1 (or the pseudogene TRBV3-2) with TRBJ1-1; D might be TRBD1 (6 bases). The germline V gene encodes CDR1 LGHDT and CDR2 YNNKEL (reference sequence). CDR3 length: 16 amino acids. Trimming pared 4 bases from V and 0 bases from J, leaving 15 bases between. The CDR3 sequence is CASSPPGAALNTEAFF. The CDR3 coding sequence is TGTGCCAGCAGCCCCCCAGGGGCGGCGTTGAACACTGAAGCTTTCTTT.

The V call is TRBV7-2, the J call TRBJ2-5; D is unclear. V lost 3 bases and J 2 bases, leaving 10 bases between the germline ends. In germline, CDR1 is SGHTA, CDR2 FQGNSA. CDR3 length: 14 residues. The CDR3 DNA reads TGTGCCAGCAGCTTTCCCGGATTACAAGAGACCCAGTACTTC. It yields the protein CASSFPGLQETQYF.

The V and J genes are TRBV7-9 and TRBJ1-2; D gene uncertain. The V and J ends lost 7 bases and 4 bases respectively, with 16 bases between them. The CDR3 runs 14 residues. The germline V gene encodes CDR1 SEHNR and CDR2 FQNEAQ (reference sequence). CDR3 sequence (DNA): TGTGCCAGCACCCACTCCCCCCGGGCCTATGGCTACACCTTC. Amino acid sequence: CASTHSPRAYGYTF.

The chain recombines TRBV28 with TRBJ2-7; the D is unclear. Germline V gene data show CDR1 as MDHEN and CDR2 as SYDVKM. The CDR3 is 15 amino acids. The V end lost 1 base, the J end lost 7 bases, and 17 bases lay between the germline ends. Here the CDR3 reads CASSLSGGSNSEQYF. In DNA, the CDR3 is TGTGCCAGCAGTTTATCTGGTGGGTCTAACTCAGAGCAGTACTTC.

The rearrangement joins TRBV3-1 (or the pseudogene TRBV3-2) to TRBJ2-7; perhaps TRBD2 as D (6 bases). V shed 6 bases and J shed 1 base, with 13 bases lying between them. Per the germline V gene, CDR1 is LGHDT and CDR2 is YNNKEL (reference sequence). This CDR3 contains 14 residues. Here the CDR3 reads CASSPSGTSYEQYF. The CDR3 DNA is TGTGCCAGCAGTCCTTCCGGGACTTCCTACGAGCAGTACTTC.

V is TRBV12-5 and J is TRBJ2-1; D possibly corresponds to TRBD2 (7 bases). The V gene lost 0 bases and the J gene lost 6 bases, with 15 bases spanning the gap. The CDR3 length is 16 residues. Germline assignment: CDR1 LGHNT and CDR2 FRNRAP. CDR3 coding DNA: TGTGCTAGTGGTTTGGTAGTGGGGGGGCCCCGCAATGAGCAGTTCTTC. Amino acids: CASGLVVGGPRNEQFF. The full variable domain, completed using reference TRBV12-5 and TRBJ2-1, is DARVTQTPRHKVTEMGQEVTMRCQPILGHNTVFWYRQTMMQGLELLAYFRNRAPLDDSGMPKDRFSAEMPDATLATLKIQPSEPRDSAVYFCASGLVVGGPRNEQFFGPGTRLTVL.

The J gene is TRBJ1-1, the V gene TRBV2; possible D gene TRBD1, 5 bases. Trimming stripped 7 bases from V and 6 bases from J, with 15 bases between. Germline V gene data show CDR1 as SNHLY and CDR2 as FYNNEI. The CDR3 spans 13 residues. In nucleotides, the CDR3 is TGTGCCAGCATGAGACGGGGAGGGGCTGAAGCTTTCTTT. Amino acids: CASMRRGGAEAFF. Full variable domain (missing parts from reference TRBV2 and TRBJ1-1): EPEVTQTPSHQVTQMGQEVILRCVPISNHLYFYWYRQILGQKVEFLVSFYNNEISEKSEIFDDQFSVERPDGSNFTLKIRSTKLEDSAMYFCASMRRGGAEAFFGQGTRLTVV.

The rearrangement joins TRBV18 to TRBJ2-3; 12 bases align to TRBD1. The CDR3 sequence is 16 residues long. Losses at the gene ends were 3 bases for V and 2 bases for J; bases not matched to a gene: 3. Germline loops: CDR1 KGHSH, CDR2 LQKENI. As DNA, the CDR3 is TGTGCCAGCTCACCGGGGACAGGGGGCCACACAGATACGCAGTATTTT. This gives the protein CASSPGTGGHTDTQYF.

V and J are TRBV3-1 (or the pseudogene TRBV3-2) and TRBJ1-1; the D gene is possibly TRBD1 (5 bases). V lost 4 bases to trimming and J lost 5 bases, with 11 bases between them. Germline V gene sequence: CDR1 LGHDT, CDR2 YNNKEL (reference sequence). CDR3 size: 13 residues. CDR3 in amino acids: CASSPRTPTEAFF. The DNA for the CDR3 is TGTGCCAGCAGCCCCCGGACACCAACTGAAGCTTTCTTT.

The chain joins TRBV7-8 to TRBJ2-7; possible D gene TRBD1, 6 bases. The CDR3 extends over 13 amino acids. From germline, CDR1 is SGHVS and CDR2 FQNEAQ. V gave up 5 bases and J gave up 9 bases, with 17 bases separating them. DNA of the CDR3: TGTGCCAGCAGCCTTCGGACAGTACCTACGCAGTACTTC. It specifies CASSLRTVPTQYF. The full variable domain, in which reference TRBV7-8 and TRBJ2-7 provide the parts outside the CDR3, is GAGVSQSPRYKVAKRGQDVALRCDPISGHVSLFWYQQALGQGPEFLTYFQNEAQLDKSGLPSDRFFAERPEGSVSTLKIQRTQQEDSAVYLCASSLRTVPTQYFGPGTRLTVT.

A single count supports this clone. This sequence joins TRBV7-9 and TRBJ2-3, with D unclear. Germline V gene lookup returns CDR1 SEHNR and CDR2 FQNEAQ (reference sequence). The CDR3 extends over 14 amino acids. The V end lost 5 bases, the J end lost 6 bases, and 15 bases lay between the germline ends. CDR3 region: CASSQGWVVDTQYF. Here the CDR3 DNA reads TGTGCCAGCAGCCAAGGCTGGGTTGTGGATACGCAGTATTTT.

This clone was seen just once. An end of the junction differs from the germline gene, which may be a read error. The chain links TRBV29-1 to TRBJ1-1, with 8 bases aligning to TRBD1. Looked up from germline, CDR1 is SQVTM and CDR2 is ANQGSEA. The CDR3 spans 13 residues. This chain's CDR3 is CSGMGQVKTEAFF. The CDR3 region has the DNA TGCAGCGGCATGGGACAGGTGAAGACTGAAGCTTTCTTT. The variable domain in full, with the rest retrieved from reference TRBV29-1 and TRBJ1-1, is SAVISQKPSRDICQRGTSLTIQCQVDSQVTMMFWYRQQPGQSLTLIATANQGSEATYESGFVIDKFPISRPNLTFSTLTVSNMSPEDSSIYLCSGMGQVKTEAFFGQGTRLTVV.

This clone was seen once. The rearrangement joins TRBV19 to TRBJ2-7, with 7 bases identical to TRBD1. Unmatched junction bases numbered 8, after V lost 4 bases and J lost 2 bases. This CDR3 spans 15 amino acids. The germline V gene has CDR1 LNHDA and CDR2 SQIVND (reference sequence). The CDR3, as DNA: TGTGCCAGTAGTACGGCCGGGACAGACACCTACGAGCAGTACTTC. Protein product: CASSTAGTDTYEQYF.